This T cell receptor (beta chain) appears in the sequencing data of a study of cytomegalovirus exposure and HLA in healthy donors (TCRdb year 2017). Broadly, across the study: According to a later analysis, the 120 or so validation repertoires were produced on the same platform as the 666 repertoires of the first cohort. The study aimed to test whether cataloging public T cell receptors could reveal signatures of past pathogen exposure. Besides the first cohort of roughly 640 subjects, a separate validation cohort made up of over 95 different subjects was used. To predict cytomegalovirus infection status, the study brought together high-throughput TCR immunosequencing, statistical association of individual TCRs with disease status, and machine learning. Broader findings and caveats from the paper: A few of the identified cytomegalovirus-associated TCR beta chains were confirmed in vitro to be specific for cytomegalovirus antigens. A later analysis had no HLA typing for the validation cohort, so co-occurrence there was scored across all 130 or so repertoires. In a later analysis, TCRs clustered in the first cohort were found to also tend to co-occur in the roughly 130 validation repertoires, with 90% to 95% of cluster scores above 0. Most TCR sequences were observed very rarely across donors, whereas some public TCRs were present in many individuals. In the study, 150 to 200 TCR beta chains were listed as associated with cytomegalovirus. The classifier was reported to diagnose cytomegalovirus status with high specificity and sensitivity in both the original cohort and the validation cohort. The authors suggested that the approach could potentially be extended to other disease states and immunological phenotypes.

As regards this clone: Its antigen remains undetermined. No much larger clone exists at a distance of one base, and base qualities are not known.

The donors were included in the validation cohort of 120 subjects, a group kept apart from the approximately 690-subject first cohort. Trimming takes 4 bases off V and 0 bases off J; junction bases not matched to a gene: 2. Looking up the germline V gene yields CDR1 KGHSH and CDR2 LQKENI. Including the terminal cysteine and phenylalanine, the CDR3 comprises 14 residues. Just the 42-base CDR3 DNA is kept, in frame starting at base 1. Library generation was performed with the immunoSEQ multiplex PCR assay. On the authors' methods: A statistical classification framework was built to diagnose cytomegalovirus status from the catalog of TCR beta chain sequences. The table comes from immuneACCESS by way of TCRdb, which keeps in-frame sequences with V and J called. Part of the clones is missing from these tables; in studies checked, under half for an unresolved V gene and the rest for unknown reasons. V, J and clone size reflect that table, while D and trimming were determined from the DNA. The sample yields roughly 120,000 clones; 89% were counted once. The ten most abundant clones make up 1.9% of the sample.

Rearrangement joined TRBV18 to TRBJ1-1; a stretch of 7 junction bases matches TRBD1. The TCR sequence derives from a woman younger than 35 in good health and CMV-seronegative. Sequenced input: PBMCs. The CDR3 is CASSQGALNTEAFF. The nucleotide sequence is TGTGCCAGCTCACAGGGGGCCCTGAACACTGAAGCTTTCTTT.